The next 27 T cell receptor beta chains were all read from a single sample in a study of cytomegalovirus exposure and HLA in healthy donors. This PCR relied on a set of 60 Vbeta primers and 13 Jbeta primers. Profiled with immunoSEQ multiplex PCR; TCRdb holds only in-frame clones, not every one. The data contain over 75,000 clones, 75% to 85% of them seen just once; the ten biggest clones take up roughly 3.5%. Sequenced: PBMCs. These receptors were obtained from a male donor in good health and CMV-seropositive.

The rearrangement links TRBV7-6 to TRBJ1-5, with D unresolved. Germline V gene data show CDR1 as SGHVS and CDR2 as FNYEAQ. This CDR3 is built from 16 residues. Trimming pared 1 base from V and 6 bases from J, leaving 16 bases between. The CDR3: CASSLGSGEGGQPQHF. The DNA of the CDR3 is TGTGCCAGCAGCTTAGGATCCGGGGAGGGTGGTCAGCCCCAGCATTTT. The full variable domain, in which reference TRBV7-6 and TRBJ1-5 provide the parts outside the CDR3, is GAGVSQSPRYKVTKRGQDVALRCDPISGHVSLYWYRQALGQGPEFLTYFNYEAQQDKSGLPNDRFSAERPEGSISTLTIQRTEQRDSAMYRCASSLGSGEGGQPQHFGDGTRLSIL.

V and J are TRBV7-2 and TRBJ2-2, with 8 bases matching TRBD2. J was trimmed by 6 bases and V by 5 bases; bases with no gene match: 5. Germline lookup yields CDR1 SGHTA and CDR2 FQGNSA. The CDR3 loop spans 14 amino acids. The CDR3, as DNA: TGTGCCAGCAGCGGGACTAGGGGGGCCGGGGAGCTGTTTTTT. Its translation is CASSGTRGAGELFF.

V usage is TRBV2 and J usage is TRBJ1-1; 7 bases line up with TRBD1. The CDR3 length is 15 residues. Germline V gives CDR1 SNHLY, CDR2 FYNNEI. J lost 7 bases, V lost 2 bases, and 10 bases had no gene match. The CDR3 sequence is CASSELASPGGEAFF. The CDR3 nucleotides are TGTGCCAGCAGTGAACTTGCCTCTCCAGGGGGTGAAGCTTTCTTT.

A single count supports this clone. The rearrangement uses TRBV6-5 and TRBJ1-6; 7 bases fit TRBD1. J lost 10 bases, V lost 6 bases, and 9 bases had no gene match. CDR1 is MNHEY, CDR2 SVGAGI, per germline. The CDR3 spans 14 residues. The CDR3 DNA sequence: TGTGCCAGCAGCCCCACAGGGGACAGCTCACCCCTCCACTTT. Translating gives CASSPTGDSSPLHF.

This chain joins TRBV2 and TRBJ1-2; D may be TRBD1 (5 bases). The CDR3 sequence is 13 residues long. V was pared by 6 bases and J by 2 bases, with 10 bases between. Germline CDR1 SNHLY, CDR2 FYNNEI. The CDR3 sequence: CASSLRQNYGYTF. CDR3 in DNA: TGTGCCAGCAGCCTTCGACAGAACTATGGCTACACCTTC.

The gene calls are TRBV19 and TRBJ2-3, with 8 bases lining up with TRBD2. Germline V CDR1 and CDR2: LNHDA, SQIVND (reference sequence). V was clipped by 6 bases and J by 5 bases; unmatched bases: 13. The CDR3 has 16 residues. The CDR3 reads CASRPYSGAGGDTQYF. CDR3 DNA sequence: TGTGCCAGTAGACCCTATAGCGGGGCCGGGGGAGATACGCAGTATTTT.

This chain joins TRBV6-4 and TRBJ2-6; 8 nucleotides match TRBD1. Germline values: CDR1 MRHNA, CDR2 SNTAGT. Trimming cost V 2 bases and J 0 bases; bases outside gene matches: 6. The CDR3 is 18 residues long. The CDR3 nucleotides are TGTGCCAGCAGTGACGGGGACAGGAGCAGCTCTGGGGCCAACGTCCTGACTTTC. Its protein is CASSDGDRSSSGANVLTF.

CDR3 residues: CASSVEARYGYTF. The DNA of the CDR3 is TGTGCCAGTAGTGTCGAGGCTCGCTATGGCTACACCTTC. This rearrangement joins TRBV19 to TRBJ1-2, with unresolved D. Germline V gene data show CDR1 as LNHDA and CDR2 as SQIVND (reference sequence). The CDR3 has 13 amino acids. The germline V and J ends were trimmed by 5 bases and 4 bases, with 11 bases remaining between them.

Note on this clone: Mismatch with germline at one junction end may stem from a read error. The rearrangement links TRBV7-9 to TRBJ2-5; D is ambiguous. The CDR3 totals 13 residues. Germline V gene sequence: CDR1 SEHNR, CDR2 FQNEAQ (reference sequence). The CDR3 is CSSSLHKKETQYF. Here the CDR3 DNA reads TGTTCCAGCAGCTTACACAAGAAAGAGACCCAGTACTTC.

V and J are TRBV9 and TRBJ1-2; tentatively, D is TRBD1 (6 bases). The CDR3 contains 14 residues. V dropped 0 bases and J dropped 5 bases, with 11 bases sitting between them. The germline V gene encodes CDR1 SGDLS and CDR2 YYNGEE. The CDR3 here is CASSVDADRYGYTF. The CDR3 DNA reads as TGTGCCAGCAGCGTAGACGCCGACAGGTATGGCTACACCTTC. The complete variable domain, with remaining parts taken from reference TRBV9 and TRBJ1-2, reads DSGVTQTPKHLITATGQRVTLRCSPRSGDLSVYWYQQSLDQGLQFLIQYYNGEERAKGNILERFSAQQFPDLHSELNLSSLELGDSALYFCASSVDADRYGYTFGSGTRLTVV.

The J gene is TRBJ2-1, the V gene TRBV7-9; TRBD1 is a possible D gene (6 bases). The CDR3 extends over 14 amino acids. Germline loops: CDR1 SEHNR, CDR2 FQNEAQ (reference sequence). Trimming took off 5 bases at V and 2 bases at J, with 10 bases between the two ends. The CDR3 DNA reads as TGTGCCAGCAGCGTAGGACAGACCTACAATGAGCAGTTCTTC. It encodes CASSVGQTYNEQFF. Full variable domain (outside the CDR3, taken from reference TRBV7-9 and TRBJ2-1): DTGVSQNPRHKITKRGQNVTFRCDPISEHNRLYWYRQTLGQGPEFLTYFQNEAQLEKSRLLSDRFSAERPKGSFSTLEIQRTEQGDSAMYLCASSVGQTYNEQFFGPGTRLTVL.

The chain uses TRBV2 and TRBJ1-5; 8 bases are a match to TRBD1. CDR1 and CDR2 (germline): SNHLY, FYNNEI. This CDR3 region has 15 residues. V lost 4 bases and J lost 3; bases outside the gene matches: 5. The CDR3 DNA follows: TGTGCCAGCAGTGTCAGGACAGGGACCAATCAGCCCCAGCATTTT. Residues: CASSVRTGTNQPQHF.

As for this clone: The sample carries other DNA sequences with the same CDR3. The V gene is TRBV15, the J gene TRBJ1-1; D gene ambiguous. This CDR3 contains 14 residues. From germline, CDR1 is LNHNV and CDR2 YYDKDF (reference sequence). V lost 0 bases and J lost 4, with 9 bases in between. The CDR3 nucleotides are TGTGCCACCAGCAGAGATAGAGTCGGCACTGAAGCTTTCTTT. It codes for CATSRDRVGTEAFF.

The chain has TRBV18 and TRBJ1-1, with 8 bases lining up with TRBD1. Trimming at V came to 3 bases and at J to 7 bases, leaving 1 base not matched to a gene. In germline, CDR1 is KGHSH, CDR2 LQKENI. The CDR3 has 12 amino acids. CDR3 sequence: CASSPGTGEAFF. In nucleotides, the CDR3 is TGTGCCAGCTCACCCGGGACAGGTGAAGCTTTCTTT.

The rearrangement uses TRBV12-5 and TRBJ2-7; possible D gene TRBD2, 5 bases. The CDR3 has 13 residues. The V end was cut by 6 bases, the J end by 0 bases, with 9 bases between. The germline V gene encodes CDR1 LGHNT and CDR2 FRNRAP. In nucleotides, the CDR3 is TGTGCTAGTGGGATAGGGAGCTCCTACGAGCAGTACTTC. This sequence encodes CASGIGSSYEQYF. Filled out from reference TRBV12-5 and TRBJ2-7, the complete variable domain reads DARVTQTPRHKVTEMGQEVTMRCQPILGHNTVFWYRQTMMQGLELLAYFRNRAPLDDSGMPKDRFSAEMPDATLATLKIQPSEPRDSAVYFCASGIGSSYEQYFGPGTRLTVT.

The rearrangement joins TRBV9 to TRBJ1-3; 10 nucleotides agree with TRBD1. The V and J ends lost 4 bases and 4 bases, in that order; junction bases with no gene match: 5. Per the germline V gene, CDR1 is SGDLS and CDR2 is YYNGEE. The CDR3 consists of 15 residues. The CDR3 DNA reads TGTGCCAGCAGCACCCGGGACAGGGGAGGAAACACCATATATTTT. Translated: CASSTRDRGGNTIYF.

This clone was counted once. The chain has TRBV18 and TRBJ1-1; TRBD1 matches 7 bases. With V trimmed by 6 bases and J by 0 bases, 13 bases remained unmatched. Germline V gene data show CDR1 as KGHSH and CDR2 as LQKENI. The CDR3 length is 17 residues. The DNA of the CDR3 is TGTGCCAGCTCGAGAGACCGGGACAGAGATTTGAACACTGAAGCTTTCTTT. Its translation is CASSRDRDRDLNTEAFF.

The genes are TRBV14 and TRBJ1-1; no firm D call. V lost 0 bases and J 1 base, leaving 6 bases between the germline ends. This CDR3 comprises 14 residues. Germline CDR1 SGHDN, CDR2 FVKESK. The CDR3 spells CASSQDLRNTEAFF. The CDR3 DNA follows: TGTGCCAGCAGCCAAGATCTACGGAACACTGAAGCTTTCTTT. Complete variable domain (other parts from reference TRBV14 and TRBJ1-1): EAGVTQFPSHSVIEKGQTVTLRCDPISGHDNLYWYRRVMGKEIKFLLHFVKESKQDESGMPNNRFLAERTGGTYSTLKVQPAELEDSGVYFCASSQDLRNTEAFFGQGTRLTVV.

The rearrangement uses TRBV2 and TRBJ1-2; 7 bases match TRBD1. The germline gives CDR1 SNHLY, CDR2 FYNNEI. V dropped 4 bases and J dropped 4; count of bases not matched to a gene: 15. The CDR3 is made up of 17 amino acids. The CDR3 reads CASSGVLGYRGGYGYTF. CDR3 coding DNA: TGTGCCAGCAGTGGGGTTCTGGGCTACAGGGGAGGCTATGGCTACACCTTC.

This chain joins TRBV5-6 and TRBJ2-5, with D maybe TRBD2 (5 bases). The J call may be incorrect, as the DNA end agrees better with TRBJ2-7. This CDR3 has 14 amino acids. CDR1 SGHDT and CDR2 YYEEEE come from the germline V gene. In nucleotides, the CDR3 is TGTGCCAGCAGCGTAGGGAGTACCCCCTACGAGCAGTACTTC. It codes for CASSVGSTPYEQYF.

This rearrangement joins TRBV5-1 to TRBJ1-2; the D is unclear. The CDR3 has 16 amino acids. V dropped 1 base and J dropped 8 bases, with 21 bases sitting between them. Germline V CDR1 and CDR2: SGHRS, YFSETQ. The CDR3 protein is CASSLPPGPGDGGYTF. The CDR3 nucleotides read TGCGCCAGCAGCTTGCCTCCTGGGCCGGGAGACGGAGGCTACACCTTC.

This clone was counted between two and nine times. The chain combines TRBV4-3 with TRBJ2-2; TRBD1 agrees at 7 bases. CDR1 LGHNA and CDR2 YSLEER come from the germline V gene. The CDR3 is 15 amino acids. V gave up 1 base and J gave up 5 bases; unmatched junction bases: 4. CDR3 amino acids: CASSQGAGGTGELFF. The CDR3, as DNA: TGCGCCAGCAGCCAAGGGGCAGGGGGTACCGGGGAGCTGTTTTTT.

This clone has only a few counts. V and J are TRBV4-1 and TRBJ1-1; no clear D. Germline V CDR1 and CDR2: MGHRA, YSYEKL. CDR3 length: 17 residues. V lost 1 base to trimming and J lost 5 bases, with 20 bases between them. DNA for the CDR3: TGCGCCAGCAGCCAAGGGCAGTTAAGGAGGACTAAGACTGAAGCTTTCTTT. Its protein is CASSQGQLRRTKTEAFF.

The chain recombines TRBV11-2 with TRBJ2-1; 15 bases match TRBD2. Germline V gene data show CDR1 as SGHAT and CDR2 as FQNNGV. The CDR3 extends over 17 amino acids. The V segment lost 5 bases and the J segment 9 bases; nucleotides outside the gene matches: 11. The CDR3 DNA reads TGTGCCAGCAGCGTTACTGCGGGACTAGCGGGGGGCGGTGAGCAGTTCTTC. It codes for CASSVTAGLAGGGEQFF.

This chain connects TRBV25-1 to TRBJ1-2; the D is unclear. Per the germline V gene, CDR1 is MGHDK and CDR2 is SYGVNS. There are 15 residues in the CDR3. V lost 6 bases and J 0 bases, leaving 14 bases between the germline ends. The CDR3 DNA reads TGTGCCAGCAGGGGAGGTGGGGATACTAACTATGGCTACACCTTC. Its translation is CASRGGGDTNYGYTF.

The V gene is TRBV29-1, the J gene TRBJ2-1; possible D gene TRBD2, 7 bases. The CDR3 is 10 amino acids. V lost 8 bases and J 8 bases, leaving 10 bases between the germline ends. CDR1 SQVTM and CDR2 ANQGSEA come from the germline V gene. CDR3 in DNA: TGCAGCCCGGGGGGCGATGAGCAGTTCTTC. As protein: CSPGGDEQFF.

The chain employs TRBV10-1 and TRBJ2-5, with TRBD2 matching 9 bases. The CDR3 runs 16 residues. The V gene's germline CDR1 is WNHNN and CDR2 SYGVQD (reference sequence). Losses at the gene ends were 2 bases for V and 5 bases for J; bases not matched to a gene: 9. This CDR3 is CASSEIASGEVETQYF. CDR3 DNA: TGCGCCAGCAGTGAGATTGCTAGCGGGGAGGTGGAGACCCAGTACTTC.